Here is one T cell receptor (beta chain) with its context. The antigen remains unidentified. The record originates from a study of T cells in Graves' hyperthyroidism and ophthalmopathy. On the study more broadly: Pretreatment peripheral blood was obtained at initial diagnosis.

Whole-study findings and limits: Most clonotypes expanded in thyroid above 0.001 were likewise present in blood.

TCR beta CDR3 regions were amplified from RNA transcripts. The TCR CDR3 was amplified in a first-round RT-PCR using the HTBI primer set. One entry per CDR3 protein, called by TCRdb with MiXCR from the multiplex PCR reads. The data show around 480,000 distinct CDR3 sequences, under 15% seen once. A lack of ophthalmopathy progression within 18 months defined stable Graves' hyperthyroidism. Exclusion criteria comprised uncontrolled infection, other autoimmune disease, pregnancy or lactation. The CDR3 contains 13 residues. Germline values: CDR1 SNHLY, CDR2 FYNNEI. V was cut by 4 bases and J by 4 bases, with 10 bases left in between.

The rearrangement links TRBV2 to TRBJ1-1; possibly TRBD1 for D (5 bases). The sequencing input was blood. This sequence was found in a woman in her late teens or twenties with Graves' hyperthyroidism. CDR3 amino acids: CASSVQAATEAFF. CDR3 bases: TGTGCCAGCAGTGTACAGGCGGCCACTGAAGCTTTCTTT.